This TCR beta chain was identified in a study of cytomegalovirus exposure and HLA in healthy donors. V trimming: 4 bases; J trimming: 2 bases; junction bases outside the gene matches: 7. The germline gives CDR1 MNHEY, CDR2 SVGAGI. This CDR3 region has 16 residues. Notes on this clone: The antigen remains unidentified.

Study-wide findings and caveats: Among the most significant clusters, several appeared linked to common viral pathogens in a later analysis. HLA allele associations emerged for 16,951 TCR beta sequences in a later analysis, at 0.05 false discovery rate.

Primers: 60 Vbeta forward and 13 Jbeta reverse. TCRdb's table, derived via immunoSEQ multiplex PCR, lists solely in-frame clones and lacks some. The table records 95,000 to 100,000 clones, approximately 78% of them present only once. The chain links TRBV6-5 to TRBJ2-3, with TRBD2 identical over 9 bases. The receptor was derived from a woman in her fifties or sixties in good health and CMV-seronegative. The specimen was PBMCs. The CDR3 loop is CASSSQAGGATDTQYF. DNA for the CDR3: TGTGCCAGCAGTTCCCAGGCGGGGGGGGCCACAGATACGCAGTATTTT.